The entry below gives a single T cell receptor (beta chain) sequence along with its context. As yet, its antigen is unknown. The PCR was carried out with 60 Vbeta primers and 13 Jbeta primers. Produced via immunoSEQ multiplex PCR; TCRdb's table is partial and in-frame only. This sample carries about 130,000 clones, roughly 71% of them seen once, and the ten largest clones take 5.8%. The V end lost 3 bases, the J end lost 8 bases, and 13 bases lay between the germline ends. This CDR3 is 13 amino acids long. CDR1 is SNHLY and CDR2 is FYNNEI in the germline V gene. This sample is drawn from a study of cytomegalovirus exposure and HLA in healthy donors. Study outcomes and limitations: For TCR beta chains, V- and J-gene trimming was later linked to a missense DCLRE1C variant. Because they were indistinguishable, some V segments, including TRBV6-2 and TRBV6-3, were excluded.

Specimen: PBMCs. The clonotype comes from a woman between 50 and 59 years old in good health and CMV-seropositive. This chain links TRBV2 with TRBJ1-2; D is possibly TRBD1 (5 bases). The CDR3 sequence: CASSEIREGGYTF. The DNA for the CDR3 is TGTGCCAGCAGTGAGATCAGGGAAGGCGGCTACACCTTC.